This TCR beta chain is from a study of T cells after yellow fever vaccination. TCRdb re-analysed the 5' RACE reads in MiXCR, keeping a single row per CDR3 protein. The repertoire has about 550,000 distinct CDR3 sequences, under 25% of them found once; the top ten carry approximately 15%. Trimming took 3 bases from V and 8 from J; bases not matched to a gene: 9. The CDR3 is 15 residues long. This clonotype was counted a few times. The sequence derives from a man aged 25-45 years who received the YFV17D yellow fever vaccine. The rearrangement uses TRBV12-3 or TRBV12-4 and TRBJ2-1; 8 bases line up with TRBD2. This sample comprised PBMCs, obtained 15 days after the yellow fever booster vaccination. CDR3: CASSFFSGSSDEQFF. As DNA, the CDR3 is TGTGCCAGCAGTTTCTTCAGCGGGAGTAGCGATGAGCAGTTCTTC.